These 26 T cell receptor beta chains originate from one sample sequenced in a study of cytomegalovirus exposure and HLA in healthy donors. PCR employed 60 Vbeta and 13 Jbeta primers. Measured with immunoSEQ multiplex PCR; TCRdb has only the in-frame clones, and not every one. This table holds over 110,000 clones, approximately 84% found once. Material for sequencing was PBMCs. These receptors came from an older woman in good health and CMV-seropositive.

The chain employs TRBV6-5 and TRBJ2-1; maybe TRBD2 (6 bases). CDR1 is MNHEY, CDR2 SVGAGI, per germline. Between the trimmed V and J ends, which lost 7 bases and 6 bases, there was a span of 16 bases. The CDR3 contains 14 residues. The CDR3 here is CASTPGGGINEQFF. Written as DNA, the CDR3 is TGTGCCAGCACCCCGGGTGGGGGGATCAATGAGCAGTTCTTC.

The chain links TRBV7-2 to TRBJ2-1, with 10 bases identical to TRBD2. The V segment lost 1 base and the J segment 4 bases; nucleotides outside the gene matches: 4. The CDR3 runs to 16 residues. The germline V gene has CDR1 SGHTA and CDR2 FQGNSA. The CDR3, as DNA: TGTGCCAGCAGCTTAGGGGGGACTAGCGATTACAATGAGCAGTTCTTC. It translates to CASSLGGTSDYNEQFF. Together with reference TRBV7-2 and TRBJ2-1, the CDR3 gives the full variable domain: GAGVSQSPSNKVTEKGKDVELRCDPISGHTALYWYRQSLGQGLEFLIYFQGNSAPDKSGLPSDRFSAERTGGSVSTLTIQRTQQEDSAVYLCASSLGGTSDYNEQFFGPGTRLTVL.

The gene calls are TRBV30 and TRBJ2-2, with 7 nucleotides matching TRBD2. V shed 0 bases, J shed 7 bases, and the junction held 8 bases outside the gene matches. Germline V lookup: CDR1 GTSNPN, CDR2 SVGIG (reference sequence). CDR3 length: 15 residues. The CDR3 region has the DNA TGTGCCTGGAGTGTACTCGCGGGAGAGGGCGGGGAGCTGTTTTTT. It specifies CAWSVLAGEGGELFF.

The V and J genes are TRBV28 and TRBJ2-3, with 9 nucleotides matching TRBD1. The CDR3 covers 13 residues. V was clipped by 6 bases and J by 5 bases; unmatched bases: 3. Germline V lookup: CDR1 MDHEN, CDR2 SYDVKM. CDR3 DNA: TGTGCCAGCAGCAAGGACAGGGGAGATACGCAGTATTTT. Protein product: CASSKDRGDTQYF.

The V and J genes are TRBV4-3 and TRBJ1-4; TRBD1 agrees at 7 bases. Germline CDR1 and CDR2: LGHNA and YSLEER. Trimming at V came to 4 bases and at J to 3 bases, leaving 2 bases not matched to a gene. The length of the CDR3 is 14 residues. CDR3 coding DNA: TGCGCCAGCAGCCCTGGGACAGCTAATGAAAAACTGTTTTTT. It encodes CASSPGTANEKLFF.

The gene calls are TRBV5-1 and TRBJ2-5; TRBD1 aligns across 7 bases. V lost 4 bases and J lost 11; bases outside the gene matches: 14. The length of the CDR3 is 14 residues. CDR1 SGHRS and CDR2 YFSETQ come from the germline V gene. As DNA, the CDR3 is TGCGCCAGCAGCACCGGGGACAGCTCTACGAAGCAGTACTTC. The encoded protein is CASSTGDSSTKQYF.

This clone was found a few times. The J gene is TRBJ2-5, the V gene TRBV4-3, with TRBD2 matching over 8 bases. The CDR3 runs 15 residues. J was trimmed by 10 bases and V by 1 base; bases with no gene match: 11. In germline, CDR1 is LGHNA, CDR2 YSLEER. This chain's CDR3 is CASSQVGTASGYQYF. The CDR3, as DNA: TGCGCCAGCAGCCAAGTCGGGACTGCTAGCGGGTACCAGTACTTC.

The chain carries TRBV11-3 and TRBJ2-7; tentatively, D is TRBD2 (5 bases). The CDR3 runs to 14 residues. The V gene lost 5 bases and the J gene lost 5 bases, with 16 bases spanning the gap. Germline CDR1 is SGHNT and CDR2 is YENEEA. This CDR3 is CASSPRAQAHEQYF. CDR3 DNA sequence: TGTGCCAGCAGCCCGAGGGCCCAAGCCCACGAGCAGTACTTC.

V gene TRBV11-2 combines with J gene TRBJ2-7; TRBD2 agrees at 9 bases. This CDR3 spans 16 amino acids. Germline values: CDR1 SGHAT, CDR2 FQNNGV. The trim removed 1 base at V and 7 bases at J, leaving 11 bases unmatched. DNA of the CDR3: TGTGCCAGCAGCTTAGGGGCGGGAGGGCCACGGGGAGAGCAGTACTTC. Translated, it gives CASSLGAGGPRGEQYF.

This chain joins TRBV20-1 and TRBJ2-3; no reliable D call. The CDR3 consists of 10 residues. The germline CDR1 and CDR2 sequences are DFQATT and SNEGSKA (reference sequence). Trimming removed 6 bases from V and 3 bases from J, with 4 bases in between. This CDR3 is CSALTDTQYF. The CDR3 coding sequence is TGCAGTGCACTAACAGATACGCAGTATTTT.

The V call is TRBV25-1, the J call TRBJ2-4; a weak D match, TRBD2 (7 bases). The CDR3 length is 15 residues. Germline loops: CDR1 MGHDK, CDR2 SYGVNS. V was pared by 2 bases and J by 2 bases, with 10 bases between. CDR3 coding DNA: TGTGCCAGCAGTGAAGGGGGGGGGCCCAAAAACATTCAGTACTTC. Translating gives CASSEGGGPKNIQYF.

The CDR3 bases are TGTGCCAGCAGCACGGGACTAGCGGACAATGAGCAGTTCTTC. Encoded protein: CASSTGLADNEQFF. This chain uses TRBV13 with TRBJ2-1; TRBD2 matches 11 bases. With V trimmed by 5 bases and J by 5 bases, 2 bases remained unmatched. The germline V gene encodes CDR1 PRHDT and CDR2 FYEKMQ (reference sequence). The CDR3 is 14 residues long.

Remarks on this clone: The junction departs from the called germline gene at one end, perhaps through a read error. This sequence joins TRBV7-2 and TRBJ2-5; D perhaps matches TRBD2 (5 bases). CDR1 SGHTA and CDR2 FQGNSA come from the germline V gene. The CDR3 totals 14 residues. CDR3 region: CASSPRTPQGTQYF. Written as DNA, the CDR3 is TGTGCCAGCAGCCCCCGGACTCCCCAAGGGACCCAGTACTTC.

This clone was found a few times. The genes are TRBV19 and TRBJ1-1; D call uncertain. The CDR3 extends over 12 amino acids. Per germline, CDR1 LNHDA and CDR2 SQIVND (reference sequence). V gave up 8 bases and J gave up 1 base, with 8 bases separating them. This chain's CDR3 is CASWGENTEAFF. CDR3 DNA sequence: TGTGCCAGTTGGGGAGAGAACACTGAAGCTTTCTTT.

The table lists this clone with a few counts. This chain uses TRBV7-2 with TRBJ2-3; tentative D call: TRBD2 (7 bases). This CDR3 contains 14 residues. V was shortened by 8 bases and J by 0 bases, with 12 bases between the two germline ends. CDR1 and CDR2 (germline): SGHTA, FQGNSA. The CDR3 region is CASGRGGSTDTQYF. As DNA, the CDR3 is TGTGCCAGCGGGAGGGGGGGGAGCACAGATACGCAGTATTTT. Full variable domain (rest looked up from reference TRBV7-2 and TRBJ2-3): GAGVSQSPSNKVTEKGKDVELRCDPISGHTALYWYRQSLGQGLEFLIYFQGNSAPDKSGLPSDRFSAERTGGSVSTLTIQRTQQEDSAVYLCASGRGGSTDTQYFGPGTRLTVL.

V and J are TRBV11-2 and TRBJ1-1; D remains ambiguous. The CDR3 sequence is 13 residues long. The germline gives CDR1 SGHAT, CDR2 FQNNGV. V was pared by 6 bases and J by 1 base, with 9 bases between. For the CDR3, the DNA is TGTGCCAGCAGTTGGCCAGGGAACACTGAAGCTTTCTTT. Protein product: CASSWPGNTEAFF. Combining the CDR3 with reference TRBV11-2 and TRBJ1-1 gives the whole variable domain EAGVAQSPRYKIIEKRQSVAFWCNPISGHATLYWYQQILGQGPKLLIQFQNNGVVDDSQLPKDRFSAERLKGVDSTLKIQPAKLEDSAVYLCASSWPGNTEAFFGQGTRLTVV.

For this clone: The identical CDR3 is also encoded by other nucleotide sequences in the sample. The gene calls are TRBV7-9 and TRBJ1-2; the D is unclear. There are 13 residues in the CDR3. With 1 base removed from V and 7 bases from J, the gap between germline ends came to 10 bases. Per the germline V gene, CDR1 is SEHNR and CDR2 is FQNEAQ (reference sequence). As DNA, the CDR3 is TGTGCCAGCAGCTTAGGATCAGGTGGTGGCTACACCTTC. Translation: CASSLGSGGGYTF.

The V and J genes are TRBV19 and TRBJ1-5; D not resolved. The CDR3 extends over 17 amino acids. V lost 2 bases to trimming and J lost 2 bases, with 16 bases between them. Germline V lookup: CDR1 LNHDA, CDR2 SQIVND (reference sequence). CDR3 coding DNA: TGTGCCAGTAGTATAACGGCCTCCGGGTCGGGCAATCAGCCCCAGCATTTT. As protein: CASSITASGSGNQPQHF.

The chain couples TRBV2 to TRBJ2-7, with 7 bases aligning to TRBD2. Trimming removed 11 bases from V and 0 bases from J; junction bases left unmatched: 4. This CDR3 contains 12 residues. CDR1 and CDR2 (germline): SNHLY, FYNNEI. CDR3 nucleotide sequence: TGTGCCGGGCGCGGGAGCTCCTACGAGCAGTACTTC. Its translation is CAGRGSSYEQYF.

In its sample, this clone was seen a few times. The chain links TRBV7-8 to TRBJ1-1; weak D call: TRBD1 (6 bases). CDR3 size: 14 residues. CDR1 is SGHVS, CDR2 FQNEAQ, per germline. Trimming took 5 bases from V and 5 from J, leaving 15 bases between them. The CDR3 DNA is TGTGCCAGCAGCGGAAACAGGGTTAGGACTGAAGCTTTCTTT. It translates to CASSGNRVRTEAFF. The full variable domain, completed using reference TRBV7-8 and TRBJ1-1, is GAGVSQSPRYKVAKRGQDVALRCDPISGHVSLFWYQQALGQGPEFLTYFQNEAQLDKSGLPSDRFFAERPEGSVSTLKIQRTQQEDSAVYLCASSGNRVRTEAFFGQGTRLTVV.

The rearrangement joins TRBV28 to TRBJ1-5; D remains unclear. Trimming shortened V by 8 bases and J by 3 bases, and 8 bases separated the two germline ends. This CDR3 has 12 residues. The V gene's germline CDR1 is MDHEN and CDR2 SYDVKM. CDR3 region: CASQLNNQPQHF. Here the CDR3 DNA reads TGTGCCAGCCAACTGAACAATCAGCCCCAGCATTTT.

The rearrangement uses TRBV28 and TRBJ1-4; unclear D gene. The CDR3 is 13 residues long. V was pared by 7 bases and J by 4 bases, with 10 bases between. In germline, CDR1 is MDHEN, CDR2 SYDVKM. The CDR3 loop reads CASTTPLNEKLFF. In DNA form, the CDR3 reads TGTGCCAGCACAACACCCCTTAATGAAAAACTGTTTTTT. Together with reference TRBV28 and TRBJ1-4, the CDR3 gives the full variable domain: DVKVTQSSRYLVKRTGEKVFLECVQDMDHENMFWYRQDPGLGLRLIYFSYDVKMKEKGDIPEGYSVSREKKERFSLILESASTNQTSMYLCASTTPLNEKLFFGSGTQLSVL.

The V gene is TRBV19, the J gene TRBJ2-2; D unclear. Trimming shortened V by 3 bases and J by 5 bases, and 7 bases separated the two germline ends. There are 13 residues in the CDR3. Germline-derived CDR1 and CDR2 are LNHDA and SQIVND (reference sequence). CDR3 sequence (DNA): TGTGCCAGTAGTATCCACATAACCGGGGAGCTGTTTTTT. Translated: CASSIHITGELFF.

This rearrangement joins TRBV6-5 to TRBJ2-5; TRBD1 might be the D (5 bases). The J call may be in error: the DNA end matches TRBJ2-7 better. The CDR3 sequence is 13 residues long. CDR1 is MNHEY and CDR2 is SVGAGI in the germline V gene. The CDR3 spells CASHSQGSYEQYF. The CDR3 DNA sequence: TGTGCCAGCCACAGCCAGGGTTCCTACGAGCAGTACTTC.

The rearrangement links TRBV6-5 to TRBJ1-2; 8 bases are a match to TRBD1. Germline V gives CDR1 MNHEY, CDR2 SVGAGI. This CDR3 is 16 amino acids long. V shed 0 bases and J 3 bases; nucleotides not matched to a gene: 6. CDR3 loop: CASSYSSQGADYGYTF. As DNA, the CDR3 is TGTGCCAGCAGTTACTCGAGTCAGGGGGCTGACTATGGCTACACCTTC.

This clone was detected only a few times. This chain uses TRBV5-6 with TRBJ1-2, with 7 bases identical to TRBD1. CDR1 is SGHDT and CDR2 is YYEEEE in the germline V gene. Germline trimming cut 5 bases from V and 4 bases from J; bases unmatched to any gene: 8. The CDR3 sequence is 14 residues long. The CDR3 DNA follows: TGTGCCAGCAGGCGTCGACAGGGAGGCTATGGCTACACCTTC. Encoded protein: CASRRRQGGYGYTF.